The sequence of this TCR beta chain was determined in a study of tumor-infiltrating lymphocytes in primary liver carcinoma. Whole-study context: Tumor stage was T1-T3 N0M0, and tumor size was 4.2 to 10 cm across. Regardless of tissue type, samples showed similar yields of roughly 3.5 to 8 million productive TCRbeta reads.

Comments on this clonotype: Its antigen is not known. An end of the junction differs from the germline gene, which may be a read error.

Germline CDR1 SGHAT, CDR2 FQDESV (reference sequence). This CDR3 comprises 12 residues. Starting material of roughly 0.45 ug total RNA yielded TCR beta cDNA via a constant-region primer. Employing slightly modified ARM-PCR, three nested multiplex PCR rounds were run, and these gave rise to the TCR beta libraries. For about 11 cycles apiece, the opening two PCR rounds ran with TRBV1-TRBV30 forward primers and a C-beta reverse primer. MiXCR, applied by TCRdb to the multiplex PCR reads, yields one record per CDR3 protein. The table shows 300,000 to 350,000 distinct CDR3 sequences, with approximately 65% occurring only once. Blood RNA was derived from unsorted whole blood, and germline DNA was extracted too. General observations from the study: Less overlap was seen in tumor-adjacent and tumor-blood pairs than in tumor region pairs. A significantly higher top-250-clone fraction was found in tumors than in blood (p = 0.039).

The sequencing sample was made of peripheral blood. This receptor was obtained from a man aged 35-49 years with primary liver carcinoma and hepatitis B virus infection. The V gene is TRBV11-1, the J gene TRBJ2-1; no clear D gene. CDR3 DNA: TGTGCCAGCAGCTTGCATTCGGGTGAGCACTTCTTC. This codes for CASSLHSGEHFF.